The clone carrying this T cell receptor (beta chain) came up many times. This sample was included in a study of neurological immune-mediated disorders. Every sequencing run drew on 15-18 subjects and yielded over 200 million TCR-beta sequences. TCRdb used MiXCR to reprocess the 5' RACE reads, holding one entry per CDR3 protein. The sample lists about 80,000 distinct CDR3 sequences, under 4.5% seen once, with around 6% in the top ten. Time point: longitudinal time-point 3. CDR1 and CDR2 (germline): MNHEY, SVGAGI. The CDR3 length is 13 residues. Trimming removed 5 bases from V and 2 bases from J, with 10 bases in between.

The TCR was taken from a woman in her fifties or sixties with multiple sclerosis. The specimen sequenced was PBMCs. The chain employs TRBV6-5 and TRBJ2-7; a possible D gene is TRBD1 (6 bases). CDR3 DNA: TGTGCCAGCAGTCAGGACAGTACCTACGAGCAGTACTTC. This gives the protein CASSQDSTYEQYF.